These 5 T cell receptor beta chains were all obtained from the same sample, sequenced in a study of T-cell memory formation after mild COVID-19. TCRdb called the 5' RACE reads again in MiXCR, with one record for every CDR3 protein. The table shows 110,000 or so distinct CDR3 sequences, with over 20% occurring only once. Sequences were obtained from PBMCs or a T cell subset sorted from them (not recorded which). These receptor sequences come from a man aged 18 to 35 who had mild COVID-19 (a few samples of this study predate the infection). Cell type and time point are not known.

This clonotype showed up just a few times. The V and J genes are TRBV12-3 or TRBV12-4 and TRBJ2-5; 12 bases fit TRBD2. The CDR3 sequence is 16 residues long. J was trimmed by 1 base and V by 4 bases; bases with no gene match: 4. The CDR3 loop is CASSSGLAGIQETQYF. CDR3 sequence (DNA): TGTGCCAGCAGTTCCGGACTAGCGGGGATCCAAGAGACCCAGTACTTC.

This clonotype was found a few times. V gene TRBV7-2 combines with J gene TRBJ2-3, with D perhaps TRBD2 (5 bases). This CDR3 has 16 amino acids. V lost 2 bases, J lost 1 base, and 13 bases lay in between. Germline values: CDR1 SGHTA, CDR2 FQGNSA. In DNA form, the CDR3 reads TGTGCCAGCAGCTTACGATGGAGTAGCGGCACAGATACGCAGTATTTT. Protein product: CASSLRWSSGTDTQYF.

Only one count was recorded for this clonotype. The genes are TRBV3-1 and TRBJ2-3; 8 positions agree with TRBD2. V lost 1 base, J lost 9 bases, and 12 bases stayed unmatched. Germline V gives CDR1 LGHDT, CDR2 YNNKEL (reference sequence). This CDR3 has 16 amino acids. DNA of the CDR3: TGTGCCAGCAGCCAAGGCGGGGGGCCGAACGCTCAGACGCAGTATTTT. Translating it yields CASSQGGGPNAQTQYF.

The chain joins TRBV7-3 to TRBJ2-3; 8 positions match TRBD2. This CDR3 spans 16 amino acids. Looked up from germline, CDR1 is SGHTA and CDR2 is FQGTGA. V dropped 5 bases and J dropped 4; count of bases not matched to a gene: 11. The CDR3 loop reads CASSPKGLAEADTQYF. Here the CDR3 DNA reads TGTGCCAGCAGCCCGAAAGGACTAGCCGAGGCAGATACGCAGTATTTT.

This chain links TRBV12-3 or TRBV12-4 with TRBJ2-1; the match to TRBD1 covers 9 bases. The CDR3 is made up of 14 amino acids. The V segment lost 6 bases and the J segment 4 bases; nucleotides outside the gene matches: 4. DNA of the CDR3: TGTGCCAGCAGCCAGGACAGGGGATACAATGAGCAGTTCTTC. Translating gives CASSQDRGYNEQFF.